The 30 T cell receptor beta chains presented below share a single source sample, sequenced in a study of T-cell reconstitution after alpha-beta-depleted transplantation in children. Unique molecular identifiers tagged the TCRbeta library. One entry per CDR3 protein results from TCRdb running MiXCR on the PCR reads. The sample carries a few hundred thousand distinct CDR3 sequences, around 25% recorded once. Specimen: PBMCs, mostly from graft donor cells, collected 180 days after TCRalphabeta/CD19-depleted stem cell transplant. The receptors shown here come from a male patient aged 10 to 17 who had a stem cell transplant for acute lymphoblastic leukemia, so the T cells may come from the graft donor.

The chain is built from TRBV20-1 and TRBJ2-3; weak D call: TRBD2 (5 bases). The V end lost 4 bases, the J end lost 4 bases, and 12 bases lay between the germline ends. The CDR3 runs 13 residues. The germline V gene encodes CDR1 DFQATT and CDR2 SNEGSKA (reference sequence). CDR3: CSAIRAGPDTQYF. DNA of the CDR3: TGCAGTGCTATACGGGCGGGCCCAGATACGCAGTATTTT.

The rearrangement uses TRBV6-2 or TRBV6-3 and TRBJ2-6; D might be TRBD1 (7 bases). Germline V CDR1 and CDR2: MNHEY, SVGEGT. V lost 5 bases to trimming and J lost 1 base, with 12 bases between them. This CDR3 has 16 amino acids. The CDR3 protein is CASSGRGESGANVLTF. CDR3 sequence (DNA): TGTGCCAGCAGTGGCAGGGGGGAATCTGGGGCCAACGTCCTGACTTTC.

The gene calls are TRBV12-5 and TRBJ2-1, with 16 bases fitting TRBD2. Trimming at V came to 0 bases and at J to 4 bases, leaving 0 bases not matched to a gene. This CDR3 has 17 residues. The V gene's germline CDR1 is LGHNT and CDR2 FRNRAP. The chain's CDR3 is CASGLVGLAGGYNEQFF. The CDR3 DNA follows: TGTGCTAGTGGTTTGGTGGGACTAGCGGGAGGGTACAATGAGCAGTTCTTC.

This clonotype was counted only a few times. The V call is TRBV24-1, the J call TRBJ2-2, with no clear D. Trimming left V 4 bases short and J 5 bases short, with 13 bases between. Germline loops: CDR1 KGHDR, CDR2 SFDVKD. The CDR3 has 15 residues. The CDR3 region is CATSDATVQTGELFF. In DNA, the CDR3 is TGTGCCACCAGTGACGCTACAGTTCAGACCGGGGAGCTGTTTTTT.

This clonotype was counted only a few times. J is TRBJ2-7 and V is TRBV21-1; the table assigns TRBD2, which was not confirmed against the DNA. TRBV21-1 is a pseudogene segment. CDR3 size: 13 residues. The CDR3 reads CASSPGLACEQYF. The CDR3 region has the DNA TGTGCCAGCAGCCCGGGACTAGCGTGCGAGCAGTACTTC.

The CDR3 DNA is TGTGCCATCAACGGAGGGACAGGTCACAATGAGCAGTTCTTC. This gives the protein CAINGGTGHNEQFF. The V call is TRBV10-3, the J call TRBJ2-1; TRBD1 agrees at 8 bases. The CDR3 runs 14 residues. Germline trimming cut 7 bases from V and 5 bases from J; bases unmatched to any gene: 7. Germline loops: CDR1 ENHRY, CDR2 SYGVKD.

The rearrangement uses TRBV19 and TRBJ1-1; the D is unclear. Germline-derived CDR1 and CDR2 are LNHDA and SQIVND (reference sequence). This CDR3 has 13 residues. V dropped 3 bases and J dropped 11 bases, with 16 bases sitting between them. CDR3 amino acids: CASSIPPAHWAFF. The CDR3 DNA sequence: TGTGCCAGTAGTATCCCCCCGGCCCACTGGGCTTTCTTT. The whole variable domain, filled in from reference TRBV19 and TRBJ1-1, reads DGGITQSPKYLFRKEGQNVTLSCEQNLNHDAMYWYRQDPGQGLRLIYYSQIVNDFQKGDIAEGYSVSREKKESFPLTVTSAQKNPTAFYLCASSIPPAHWAFFGQGTRLTVV.

This clonotype was found a few times. This chain uses TRBV9 with TRBJ2-1; D is unclear. V lost 0 bases to trimming and J lost 7 bases, with 11 bases between them. This CDR3 region has 14 residues. Germline V gene data show CDR1 as SGDLS and CDR2 as YYNGEE. CDR3 sequence reads: CASSVVVFGNEQFF. CDR3 DNA sequence: TGTGCCAGCAGCGTAGTGGTTTTTGGGAATGAGCAGTTCTTC. The full variable domain, in which reference TRBV9 and TRBJ2-1 provide the parts outside the CDR3, is DSGVTQTPKHLITATGQRVTLRCSPRSGDLSVYWYQQSLDQGLQFLIQYYNGEERAKGNILERFSAQQFPDLHSELNLSSLELGDSALYFCASSVVVFGNEQFFGPGTRLTVL.

This clonotype was counted many times. The chain joins TRBV5-1 to TRBJ1-1, with TRBD1 matching 8 bases. Germline CDR1 and CDR2: SGHRS and YFSETQ. J was trimmed by 6 bases and V by 1 base; bases with no gene match: 2. The CDR3 loop spans 13 amino acids. The CDR3: CASSLTGGPEAFF. CDR3 in DNA: TGCGCCAGCAGCTTGACAGGGGGGCCTGAAGCTTTCTTT.

This chain links TRBV7-9 with TRBJ1-4; D is unclear. Trimming took 2 bases from V and 2 from J, leaving 9 bases between them. This CDR3 has 15 residues. Germline V gene data show CDR1 as SEHNR and CDR2 as FQNEAQ (reference sequence). The CDR3 protein is CASSLFDWTNEKLFF. The CDR3 bases are TGTGCCAGCAGCTTATTCGACTGGACTAATGAAAAACTGTTTTTT.

This sequence joins TRBV3-1 and TRBJ2-1; no firm D call. The V gene's germline CDR1 is LGHDT and CDR2 YNNKEL (reference sequence). Trimming stripped 4 bases from V and 0 bases from J, with 13 bases between. The CDR3 contains 16 residues. CDR3: CASSPHPLSSYNEQFF. CDR3 DNA: TGTGCCAGCAGCCCACACCCCCTGAGCTCCTACAATGAGCAGTTCTTC.

This clonotype has only a few counts. CDR3 in DNA: TGTGCCATCAGTGGGGGTGCCAGGGGGAATTCACCCCTCCACTTT. It specifies CAISGGARGNSPLHF. The gene calls are TRBV10-3 and TRBJ1-6; TRBD1 matches at 7 bases. Germline V lookup: CDR1 ENHRY, CDR2 SYGVKD. The V and J ends lost 4 bases and 7 bases, in that order; junction bases with no gene match: 7. The CDR3 contains 15 residues.

The rearrangement links TRBV27 to TRBJ1-2; D not certain. The V end lost 2 bases, the J end lost 4 bases, and 11 bases lay between the germline ends. The CDR3 length is 14 residues. The germline gives CDR1 MNHEY, CDR2 SMNVEV (reference sequence). CDR3 sequence (DNA): TGTGCCAGCAGTTTAGAAGCCCAGTCCTATGGCTACACCTTC. Protein sequence: CASSLEAQSYGYTF.

This clonotype was recorded once. One junction end does not reproduce the germline sequence, and a read error may be involved. The V call is TRBV18, the J call TRBJ2-5, with D possibly TRBD1 on 5 matching bases. CDR3 length: 11 residues. Germline V lookup: CDR1 KGHSH, CDR2 LQKENI. CDR3 protein: CANSGLETQYF. DNA of the CDR3: TGTGCCAACTCAGGGTTGGAGACCCAGTACTTC.

This clonotype turned up a few times. This chain links TRBV7-3 with TRBJ2-1; 8 positions agree with TRBD2. The CDR3 contains 12 residues. Germline V CDR1 and CDR2: SGHTA, FQGTGA. Trimming took 4 bases from V and 16 from J; bases not matched to a gene: 9. The DNA for the CDR3 is TGTGCCAGCAGCTCCGTCGGGACTAGTTTTTTCTTC. Its translation is CASSSVGTSFFF. Based on the CDR3 plus reference TRBV7-3 and TRBJ2-1, the full variable domain is GAGVSQTPSNKVTEKGKYVELRCDPISGHTALYWYRQSLGQGPEFLIYFQGTGAADDSGLPNDRFFAVRPEGSVSTLKIQRTERGDSAVYLCASSSVGTSFFFGPGTRLTVL.

This clonotype showed up just a few times. The J gene is TRBJ1-5, the V gene TRBV12-3 or TRBV12-4; the D is unclear. Trimming took off 2 bases at V and 0 bases at J, with 8 bases between the two ends. The CDR3 is 15 residues long. CDR3 loop: CASSLRAYSNQPQHF. In nucleotides, the CDR3 is TGTGCCAGCAGTTTAAGAGCTTATAGCAATCAGCCCCAGCATTTT.

The chain couples TRBV5-1 to TRBJ2-7; D possibly corresponds to TRBD1 (6 bases). Germline-derived CDR1 and CDR2 are SGHRS and YFSETQ. The CDR3 is 11 residues long. V was shortened by 9 bases and J by 4 bases, with 11 bases between the two germline ends. DNA of the CDR3: TGCGCCAATAGGGGGACGTACGAGCAGTACTTC. Its translation: CANRGTYEQYF.

The chain joins TRBV12-3 or TRBV12-4 to TRBJ2-1; D gene ambiguous. Trimming took off 7 bases at V and 5 bases at J, with 9 bases between the two ends. The CDR3 is 12 residues long. CDR3 amino acids: CASKPLNNEQFF. DNA of the CDR3: TGTGCCAGCAAACCCCTAAACAATGAGCAGTTCTTC.

This clonotype has a count of ten or more. Written as DNA, the CDR3 is TGTGCCAGCAGCTTAGAGGTAGTCTACTCCTACGAGCAGTACTTC. It translates to CASSLEVVYSYEQYF. V is TRBV7-2 and J is TRBJ2-7; D not resolved. Trimming shortened V by 1 base and J by 0 bases, and 10 bases separated the two germline ends. This CDR3 has 15 residues. Germline-derived CDR1 and CDR2 are SGHTA and FQGNSA.

V is TRBV27 and J is TRBJ2-7, with TRBD2 identical over 10 bases. V shed 5 bases, J shed 2 bases, and the junction held 6 bases outside the gene matches. Germline assignment: CDR1 MNHEY and CDR2 SMNVEV (reference sequence). This CDR3 has 15 amino acids. CDR3 DNA sequence: TGTGCCAGCAGTAGAAGCGGGAGGGCTACCTACGAGCAGTACTTC. It is translated as CASSRSGRATYEQYF.

The table lists this clonotype with a few counts. The CDR3 reads CSVGSGQGSETQYF. CDR3 nucleotides: TGCAGCGTTGGATCCGGACAGGGTAGTGAGACCCAGTACTTC. The J gene is TRBJ2-5, the V gene TRBV29-1, with 8 nucleotides matching TRBD1. CDR3 size: 14 residues. V was clipped by 4 bases and J by 5 bases; unmatched bases: 9. The germline V gene has CDR1 SQVTM and CDR2 ANQGSEA.

The gene calls are TRBV20-1 and TRBJ2-1; 10 bases are a match to TRBD2. From germline, CDR1 is DFQATT and CDR2 SNEGSKA (reference sequence). The junction had 11 bases not matched to a gene; V was cut back by 6 bases and J by 9 bases. The CDR3 is 14 residues long. DNA of the CDR3: TGCAGTGCCTCAACTAGCGGGATAAAGGGTGAGCAGTTCTTC. Amino acids: CSASTSGIKGEQFF.

The CDR3: CASSPSGRYPDEQFF. The CDR3 DNA reads as TGTGCCAGCAGCCCTAGCGGTCGTTACCCCGATGAGCAGTTCTTC. The V and J genes are TRBV7-8 and TRBJ2-1, with 7 bases fitting TRBD2. Germline loops: CDR1 SGHVS, CDR2 FQNEAQ. The CDR3 loop spans 15 amino acids. J lost 8 bases, V lost 5 bases, and 12 bases had no gene match.

This chain joins TRBV5-3 and TRBJ1-2; D is ambiguous. TRBV5-3 is noted as an ORF with a role that remains uncertain. The CDR3 spans 17 residues. The DNA for the CDR3 is TGTGCGTGCTGCCTGCCCCCCGGTGGCGGCCCTAACTATGGCTACACCTTC. Translation gives CACCLPPGGGPNYGYTF.

This clonotype was detected only a few times. V gene TRBV7-3 combines with J gene TRBJ2-4, with D possibly being TRBD2 (6 bases). Trimming took 0 bases from V and 2 from J, leaving 17 bases between them. Per the germline V gene, CDR1 is SGHTA and CDR2 is FQGTGA. CDR3 length: 18 residues. In nucleotides, the CDR3 is TGTGCCAGCAGCTTAACGTTTAAGGACTACCATACCAAAAACATTCAGTACTTC. Protein: CASSLTFKDYHTKNIQYF.

The chain uses TRBV20-1 and TRBJ2-7, with TRBD2 matching 10 bases. This CDR3 is built from 14 residues. Germline V gives CDR1 DFQATT, CDR2 SNEGSKA (reference sequence). V shed 0 bases and J 6 bases; nucleotides not matched to a gene: 5. The CDR3 reads CSAREALAGLEQYF. The CDR3 bases are TGCAGTGCTAGAGAGGCACTAGCGGGGCTCGAGCAGTACTTC.

The rearrangement uses TRBV29-1 and TRBJ2-3; TRBD1 is a possible D gene (6 bases). The CDR3 sequence is 15 residues long. V lost 0 bases to trimming and J lost 1 base, with 11 bases between them. CDR1 is SQVTM, CDR2 ANQGSEA, per germline. CDR3 amino acids: CSVEDLRTGTDTQYF. Here the CDR3 DNA reads TGCAGCGTTGAAGATCTTCGGACAGGCACAGATACGCAGTATTTT.

The V gene is TRBV12-3 or TRBV12-4, the J gene TRBJ1-1; possibly TRBD1 for D (6 bases). This CDR3 region has 14 residues. With 6 bases removed from V and 3 bases from J, the gap between germline ends came to 14 bases. CDR3 in amino acids: CASSPDSYYTEAFF. The CDR3 nucleotides are TGTGCCAGCAGCCCGGACAGTTATTACACTGAAGCTTTCTTT.

This chain joins TRBV12-3 or TRBV12-4 and TRBJ2-1, with a tentative D call TRBD2 (5 bases). The V end lost 6 bases, the J end lost 9 bases, and 12 bases lay between the germline ends. This CDR3 region has 12 residues. The CDR3 sequence: CASRASWGEQFF. The CDR3 nucleotides read TGTGCCAGCAGGGCTAGCTGGGGTGAGCAGTTCTTC.

This clonotype occurred many times. The chain has TRBV7-8 and TRBJ2-7; D gene uncertain. V was cut by 8 bases and J by 4 bases, with 9 bases left in between. Germline lookup yields CDR1 SGHVS and CDR2 FQNEAQ. The CDR3 spans 11 residues. The CDR3 bases are TGTGCCAGCCGGGCGGTTTACGAGCAGTACTTC. Its translation: CASRAVYEQYF.